This TCR beta chain was retrieved from a study of beta chain features in type 1 diabetes. As every portion of the isolated RNA was reverse transcribed, the sequencing read expressed TCRB transcripts. Sequenced by immunoSEQ multiplex PCR; TCRdb stores in-frame clones only, minus some. The table lists around 250,000 clones, more than 13% of them singletons. The study's findings and limits: Type 1 diabetes patients had moderately but significantly shorter TCRB CDR3s in all four CD4+ subsets. Among type 1 diabetes patients, VDJ junctions had fewer insertions and more deletions.

Germline loops: CDR1 LNHDA, CDR2 SQIVND (reference sequence). The CDR3 totals 13 residues. V dropped 8 bases and J dropped 3 bases, with 13 bases sitting between them. This clone occurred a few times. Its antigen is currently unknown. The source of this sequence is a young man with type 1 diabetes. The chain recombines TRBV19 with TRBJ1-2; D remains ambiguous. The specimen was naive CD4+ T cells from blood. The CDR3 protein is CASGLGRDYGYTF. CDR3 sequence (DNA): TGTGCCAGTGGGTTGGGGAGAGACTATGGCTACACCTTC.